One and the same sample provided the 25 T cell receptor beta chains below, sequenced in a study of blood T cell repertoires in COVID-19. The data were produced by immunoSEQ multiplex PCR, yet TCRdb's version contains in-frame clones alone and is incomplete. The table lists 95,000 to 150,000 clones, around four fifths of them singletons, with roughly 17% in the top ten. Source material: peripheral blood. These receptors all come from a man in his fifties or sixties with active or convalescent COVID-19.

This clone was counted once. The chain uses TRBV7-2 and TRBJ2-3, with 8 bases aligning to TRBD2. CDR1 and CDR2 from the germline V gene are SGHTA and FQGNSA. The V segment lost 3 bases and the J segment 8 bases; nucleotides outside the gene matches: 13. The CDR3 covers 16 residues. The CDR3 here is CASSFELGAGVGTQYF. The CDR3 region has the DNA TGTGCCAGCAGCTTCGAGTTAGGAGCGGGAGTGGGTACGCAGTATTTT.

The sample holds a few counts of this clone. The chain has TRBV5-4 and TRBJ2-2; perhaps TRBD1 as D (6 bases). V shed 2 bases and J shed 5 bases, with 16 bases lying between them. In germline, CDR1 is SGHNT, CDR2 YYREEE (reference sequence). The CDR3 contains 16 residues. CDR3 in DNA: TGTGCCAGCAGCTTTGGGGGCAGGAGGTGGACCGGGGAGCTGTTTTTT. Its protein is CASSFGGRRWTGELFF.

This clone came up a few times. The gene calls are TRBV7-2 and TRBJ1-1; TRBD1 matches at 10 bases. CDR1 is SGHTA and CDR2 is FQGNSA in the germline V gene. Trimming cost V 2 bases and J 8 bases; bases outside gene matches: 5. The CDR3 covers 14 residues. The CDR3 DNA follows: TGTGCCAGCAGCTTACGACAGGGGGCAACCGAAGCTTTCTTT. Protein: CASSLRQGATEAFF. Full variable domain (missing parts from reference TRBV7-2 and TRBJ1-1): GAGVSQSPSNKVTEKGKDVELRCDPISGHTALYWYRQSLGQGLEFLIYFQGNSAPDKSGLPSDRFSAERTGGSVSTLTIQRTQQEDSAVYLCASSLRQGATEAFFGQGTRLTVV.

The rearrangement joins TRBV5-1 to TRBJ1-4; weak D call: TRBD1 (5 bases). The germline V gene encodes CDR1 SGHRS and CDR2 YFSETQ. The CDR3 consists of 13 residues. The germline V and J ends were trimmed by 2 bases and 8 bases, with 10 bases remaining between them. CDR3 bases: TGCGCCAGCAGCTTCCCGGGGGGGGAAAAACTGTTTTTT. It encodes CASSFPGGEKLFF.

This CDR3 is CATSRGVGGEREAYEQYF. The DNA for the CDR3 is TGTGCCACCAGCAGAGGTGTCGGGGGTGAACGGGAGGCTTACGAGCAGTACTTC. This chain links TRBV15 with TRBJ2-7; the match to TRBD2 covers 7 bases. Germline V gene sequence: CDR1 LNHNV, CDR2 YYDKDF (reference sequence). This CDR3 contains 18 residues. V gave up 1 base and J gave up 4 bases; unmatched junction bases: 16. Full variable domain (missing parts from reference TRBV15 and TRBJ2-7): DAMVIQNPRYQVTQFGKPVTLSCSQTLNHNVMYWYQQKSSQAPKLLFHYYDKDFNNEADTPDNFQSRRPNTSFCFLDIRSPGLGDTAMYLCATSRGVGGEREAYEQYFGPGTRLTVT.

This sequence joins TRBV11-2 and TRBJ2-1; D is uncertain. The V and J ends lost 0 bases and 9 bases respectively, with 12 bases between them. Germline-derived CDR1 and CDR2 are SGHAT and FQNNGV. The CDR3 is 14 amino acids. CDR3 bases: TGTGCCAGCAGCTTAGAAATATCGGTAACTGAGCAGTTCTTC. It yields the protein CASSLEISVTEQFF.

This CDR3 reads CASSQDGGAETQYF. DNA of the CDR3: TGCGCCAGCAGCCAAGATGGCGGGGCAGAGACCCAGTACTTC. V usage is TRBV4-1 and J usage is TRBJ2-5; D is possibly TRBD2 (6 bases). The CDR3 runs 14 residues. Germline V gene sequence: CDR1 MGHRA, CDR2 YSYEKL. Trimming shortened V by 0 bases and J by 4 bases, and 9 bases separated the two germline ends.

This CDR3 reads CASSSGTAPSYYEQYF. CDR3 sequence (DNA): TGTGCCAGCAGCTCCGGGACAGCCCCTTCCTACTACGAGCAGTACTTC. The gene calls are TRBV21-1 and TRBJ2-7; the DNA was not compared with TRBD1, the D call given in the table. TRBV21-1 is a recognized pseudogene. The CDR3 length is 16 residues.

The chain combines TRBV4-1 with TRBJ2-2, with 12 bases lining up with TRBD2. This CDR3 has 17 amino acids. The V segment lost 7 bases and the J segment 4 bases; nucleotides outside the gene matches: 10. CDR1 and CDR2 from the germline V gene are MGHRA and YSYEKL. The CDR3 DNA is TGCGCCAGCAACCGACTAGCGGGAGCGCGGGCCACCGGGGAGCTGTTTTTT. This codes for CASNRLAGARATGELFF.

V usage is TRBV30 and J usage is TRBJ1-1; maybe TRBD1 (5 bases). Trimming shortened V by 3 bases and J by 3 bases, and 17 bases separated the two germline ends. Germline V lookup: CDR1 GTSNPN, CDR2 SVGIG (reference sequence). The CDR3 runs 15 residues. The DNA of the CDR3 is TGTGCCTGGAGGGAACCCAGGGTATTCTACACTGAAGCTTTCTTT. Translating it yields CAWREPRVFYTEAFF.

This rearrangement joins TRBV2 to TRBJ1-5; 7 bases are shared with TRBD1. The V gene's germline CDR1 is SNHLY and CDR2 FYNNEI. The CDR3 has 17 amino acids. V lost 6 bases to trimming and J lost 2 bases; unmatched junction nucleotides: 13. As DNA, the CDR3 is TGTGCCAGCAGCGGGCTGGGGCGTACAGGGGGCAATCAGCCCCAGCATTTT. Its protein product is CASSGLGRTGGNQPQHF.

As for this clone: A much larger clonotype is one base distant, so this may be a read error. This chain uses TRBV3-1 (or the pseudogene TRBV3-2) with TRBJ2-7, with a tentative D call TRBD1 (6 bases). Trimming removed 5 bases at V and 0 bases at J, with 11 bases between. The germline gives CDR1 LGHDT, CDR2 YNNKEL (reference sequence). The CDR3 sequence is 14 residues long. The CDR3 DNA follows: TGTGCCAGCAGCTACCGGGACAACTCCTACGAGCAGTACTTC. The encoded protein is CASSYRDNSYEQYF.

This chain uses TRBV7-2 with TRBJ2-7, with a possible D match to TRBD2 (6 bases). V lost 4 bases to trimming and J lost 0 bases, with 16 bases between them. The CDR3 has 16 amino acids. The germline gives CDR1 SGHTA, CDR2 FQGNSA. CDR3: CASSYSGSASSYEQYF. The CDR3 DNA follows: TGTGCCAGCAGCTATTCCGGGAGCGCTAGCTCCTACGAGCAGTACTTC.

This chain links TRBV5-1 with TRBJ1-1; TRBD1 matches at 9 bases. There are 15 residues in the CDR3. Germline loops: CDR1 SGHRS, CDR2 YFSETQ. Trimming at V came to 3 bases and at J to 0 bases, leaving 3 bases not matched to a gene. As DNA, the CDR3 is TGCGCCAGCAGCTGGGGACAGGGTATGAACACTGAAGCTTTCTTT. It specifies CASSWGQGMNTEAFF.

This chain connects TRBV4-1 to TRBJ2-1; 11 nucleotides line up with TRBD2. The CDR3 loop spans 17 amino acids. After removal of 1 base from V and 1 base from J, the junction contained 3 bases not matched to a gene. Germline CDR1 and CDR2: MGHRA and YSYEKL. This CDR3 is CASSQGTSGPSYNEQFF. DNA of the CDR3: TGCGCCAGCAGCCAAGGGACTAGCGGGCCTTCCTACAATGAGCAGTTCTTC.

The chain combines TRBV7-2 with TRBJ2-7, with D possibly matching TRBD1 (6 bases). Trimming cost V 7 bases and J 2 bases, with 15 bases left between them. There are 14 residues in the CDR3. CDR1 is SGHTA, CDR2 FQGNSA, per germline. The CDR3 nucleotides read TGTGCCAGCACCCTCTCACAGGGTCCCTACGAGCAGTACTTC. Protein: CASTLSQGPYEQYF.

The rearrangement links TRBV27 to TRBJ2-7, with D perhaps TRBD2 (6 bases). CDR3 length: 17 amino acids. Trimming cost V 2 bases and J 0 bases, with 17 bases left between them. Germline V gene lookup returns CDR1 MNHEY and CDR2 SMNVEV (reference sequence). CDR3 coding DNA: TGTGCCAGCAGTTTAGGGGCTAAGGGCGGGAACTCCTACGAGCAGTACTTC. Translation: CASSLGAKGGNSYEQYF.

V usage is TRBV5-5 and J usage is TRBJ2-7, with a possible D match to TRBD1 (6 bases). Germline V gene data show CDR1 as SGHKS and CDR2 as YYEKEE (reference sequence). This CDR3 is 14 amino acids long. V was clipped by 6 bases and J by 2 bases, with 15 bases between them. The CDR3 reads CASNHRVVAYEQYF. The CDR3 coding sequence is TGTGCCAGCAACCACAGGGTTGTGGCCTACGAGCAGTACTTC.

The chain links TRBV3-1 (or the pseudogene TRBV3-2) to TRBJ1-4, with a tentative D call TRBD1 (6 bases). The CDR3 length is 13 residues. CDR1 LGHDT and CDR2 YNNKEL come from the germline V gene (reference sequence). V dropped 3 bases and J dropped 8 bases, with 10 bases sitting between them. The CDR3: CASSQFRGEKLFF. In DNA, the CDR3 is TGTGCCAGCAGCCAGTTTAGGGGGGAAAAACTGTTTTTT.

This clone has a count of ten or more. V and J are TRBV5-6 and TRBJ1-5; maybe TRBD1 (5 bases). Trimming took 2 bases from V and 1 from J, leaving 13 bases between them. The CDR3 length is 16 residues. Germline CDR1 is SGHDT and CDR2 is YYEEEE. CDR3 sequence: CASSFGTGGSNQPQHF. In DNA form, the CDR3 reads TGTGCCAGCAGCTTCGGGACCGGGGGGAGCAATCAGCCCCAGCATTTT.

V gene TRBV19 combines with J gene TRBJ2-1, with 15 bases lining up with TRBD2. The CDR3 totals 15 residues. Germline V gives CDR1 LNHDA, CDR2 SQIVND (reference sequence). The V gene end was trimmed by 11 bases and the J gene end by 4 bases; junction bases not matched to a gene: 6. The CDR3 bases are TGTGCCTCGGGGGGACTAGCGGGAGGATACAATGAGCAGTTCTTC. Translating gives CASGGLAGGYNEQFF.

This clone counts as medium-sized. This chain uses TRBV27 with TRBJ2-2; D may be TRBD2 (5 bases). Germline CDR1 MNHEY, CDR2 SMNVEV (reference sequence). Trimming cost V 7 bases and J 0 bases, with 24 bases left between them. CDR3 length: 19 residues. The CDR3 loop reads CASNRGRLNGVSNTGELFF. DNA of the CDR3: TGTGCCAGCAATCGGGGTAGGCTGAATGGGGTATCGAACACCGGGGAGCTGTTTTTT.

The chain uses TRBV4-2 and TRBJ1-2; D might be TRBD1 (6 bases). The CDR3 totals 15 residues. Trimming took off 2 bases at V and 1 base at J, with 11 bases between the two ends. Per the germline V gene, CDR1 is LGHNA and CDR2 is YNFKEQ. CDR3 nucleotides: TGTGCCAGCAGCCAAACCCGGGACATTAACTATGGCTACACCTTC. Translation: CASSQTRDINYGYTF.

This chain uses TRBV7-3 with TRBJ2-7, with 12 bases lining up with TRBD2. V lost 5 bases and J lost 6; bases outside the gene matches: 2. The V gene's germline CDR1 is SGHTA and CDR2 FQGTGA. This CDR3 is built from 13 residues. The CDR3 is CASSQGLAGEQYF. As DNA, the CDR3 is TGTGCCAGCAGCCAGGGACTAGCGGGCGAGCAGTACTTC.

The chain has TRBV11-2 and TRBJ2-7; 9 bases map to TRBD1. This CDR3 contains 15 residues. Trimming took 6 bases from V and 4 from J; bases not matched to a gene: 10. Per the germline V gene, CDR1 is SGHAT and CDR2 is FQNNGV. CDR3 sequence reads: CASSLHRTGAYEQYF. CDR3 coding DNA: TGTGCCAGCAGTTTACATCGGACAGGGGCGTACGAGCAGTACTTC.